What follows are 20 T cell receptor beta chains derived from one specimen sequenced in a study of control samples from healthy donors and cancer patients. Sequencing used immunoSEQ multiplex PCR; TCRdb keeps in-frame clones, though not all of them. Among about 94,000 clones listed, around 86% were seen once. Sequences were obtained from blood. These TCRs come from a woman aged 45 to 65 in good health.

The genes are TRBV11-1 and TRBJ2-7, with D unresolved. CDR1 and CDR2 from the germline V gene are SGHAT and FQDESV (reference sequence). Trimming took off 1 base at V and 5 bases at J, with 3 bases between the two ends. The CDR3 contains 11 residues. The CDR3 nucleotides read TGTGCCAGCAGCTTAGGCCACGAGCAGTACTTC. Its protein is CASSLGHEQYF.

The chain combines TRBV6-5 with TRBJ2-2; 11 nucleotides align to TRBD2. This CDR3 contains 16 residues. V was clipped by 3 bases and J by 5 bases; unmatched bases: 5. Germline V gene lookup returns CDR1 MNHEY and CDR2 SVGAGI. DNA for the CDR3: TGTGCCAGCAGTTATGAGGCTAGCGGGAGGACCGGGGAGCTGTTTTTT. Amino acid sequence: CASSYEASGRTGELFF.

The V call is TRBV5-8, the J call TRBJ2-7; D might be TRBD2 (5 bases). Germline CDR1 is SGHTS and CDR2 is YDEGEE. Trimming cost V 4 bases and J 6 bases, with 11 bases left between them. The length of the CDR3 is 12 residues. CDR3 bases: TGTGCCAGCAGCCCCCGGGATCGCGAGCAGTACTTC. Protein sequence: CASSPRDREQYF.

The V and J genes are TRBV5-1 and TRBJ2-7; TRBD2 is a possible D gene (6 bases). Germline V gives CDR1 SGHRS, CDR2 YFSETQ. The CDR3 has 15 residues. Trimming took off 4 bases at V and 3 bases at J, with 17 bases between the two ends. The CDR3 DNA reads as TGCGCCAGCAGCCCCCCCGGGGGTCGGGGCTACGAGCAGTACTTC. It codes for CASSPPGGRGYEQYF.

The V call is TRBV18, the J call TRBJ1-1, with 7 bases matching TRBD1. V was clipped by 2 bases and J by 1 base; unmatched bases: 4. The length of the CDR3 is 15 residues. Germline CDR1 and CDR2: KGHSH and LQKENI. The CDR3 DNA is TGTGCCAGCTCACCAGTGGGACAGCAGAACACTGAAGCTTTCTTT. It codes for CASSPVGQQNTEAFF.

This rearrangement joins TRBV28 to TRBJ1-1; TRBD1 aligns across 11 bases. The CDR3 consists of 12 residues. The V segment lost 8 bases and the J segment 5 bases; nucleotides outside the gene matches: 1. Per the germline V gene, CDR1 is MDHEN and CDR2 is SYDVKM. The CDR3 sequence is CASGTGGTEAFF. The CDR3 bases are TGTGCCAGCGGGACAGGGGGAACTGAAGCTTTCTTT.

The chain links TRBV7-6 to TRBJ2-1; 7 nucleotides agree with TRBD2. This CDR3 is 16 amino acids long. Germline values: CDR1 SGHVS, CDR2 FNYEAQ. V lost 4 bases to trimming and J lost 5 bases; unmatched junction nucleotides: 11. The CDR3 here is CASSSHSAGANNEQFF. DNA for the CDR3: TGTGCCAGCAGCTCCCATTCGGCGGGAGCCAACAATGAGCAGTTCTTC.

This chain connects TRBV7-9 to TRBJ1-6; 10 nucleotides line up with TRBD1. Trimming at V came to 4 bases and at J to 10 bases, leaving 4 bases not matched to a gene. The CDR3 length is 14 residues. Germline V gene data show CDR1 as SEHNR and CDR2 as FQNEAQ (reference sequence). The CDR3 sequence is CASSSGTGVSPLHF. The CDR3 DNA is TGTGCCAGCAGCTCCGGGACAGGGGTCTCACCCCTCCACTTT.

The chain couples TRBV5-1 to TRBJ2-2, with TRBD1 identical over 8 bases. The ends lost 2 bases at V and 1 base at J; junction bases unmatched: 1. The germline CDR1 and CDR2 sequences are SGHRS and YFSETQ. The CDR3 runs 15 residues. The CDR3 loop is CASSFGTGNTGELFF. In DNA, the CDR3 is TGCGCCAGCAGCTTCGGGACAGGGAACACCGGGGAGCTGTTTTTT. Using reference TRBV5-1 and TRBJ2-2 for the parts outside the CDR3, the full variable domain is KAGVTQTPRYLIKTRGQQVTLSCSPISGHRSVSWYQQTPGQGLQFLFEYFSETQRNKGNFPGRFSGRQFSNSRSEMNVSTLELGDSALYLCASSFGTGNTGELFFGEGSRLTVL.

CDR3 sequence: CASSLTQRQGVSEKLFF. The CDR3 coding sequence is TGCGCCAGCAGCCTTACCCAGCGGCAGGGGGTTAGTGAAAAACTGTTTTTT. V usage is TRBV4-1 and J usage is TRBJ1-4; 7 nucleotides agree with TRBD1. With V trimmed by 4 bases and J by 7 bases, 15 bases remained unmatched. Germline CDR1 and CDR2: MGHRA and YSYEKL. The CDR3 sequence is 17 residues long.

V is TRBV4-1 and J is TRBJ1-1; D call uncertain. Between the trimmed V and J ends, which lost 4 bases and 1 base, there was a span of 7 bases. This CDR3 is 13 amino acids long. Germline CDR1 reads MGHRA; CDR2 reads YSYEKL. The CDR3 nucleotides are TGCGCCAGCAGCCGTCAATCGAACACTGAAGCTTTCTTT. Its protein product is CASSRQSNTEAFF.

The genes are TRBV4-2 and TRBJ2-5; D possibly uses TRBD1 or TRBD2 (6 bases each). The CDR3 totals 14 residues. Deletions cut 4 bases from V and 5 bases from J, with 14 bases between. Germline values: CDR1 LGHNA, CDR2 YNFKEQ. CDR3 nucleotides: TGTGCCAGCAGCCGCACCGTAGGGGGGGAGACCCAGTACTTC. Translated: CASSRTVGGETQYF.

The chain carries TRBV11-2 and TRBJ2-1, with D unresolved. V was pared by 5 bases and J by 6 bases, with 14 bases between. The CDR3 covers 14 residues. Germline V lookup: CDR1 SGHAT, CDR2 FQNNGV. For the CDR3, the DNA is TGTGCCAGCAGCCCTTCCTGGTTACTCAATGAGCAGTTCTTC. Protein: CASSPSWLLNEQFF.

This chain joins TRBV18 and TRBJ2-2; D possibly corresponds to TRBD1 (6 bases). The CDR3 is 14 amino acids. Germline lookup yields CDR1 KGHSH and CDR2 LQKENI. V shed 5 bases and J shed 1 base, with 8 bases lying between them. The CDR3 nucleotides are TGTGCCAGCTCAGCGGACAGGAACACCGGGGAGCTGTTTTTT. The encoded protein is CASSADRNTGELFF.

This clone was counted a single time. The J gene is TRBJ2-5, the V gene TRBV2; no clear D gene. Germline V CDR1 and CDR2: SNHLY, FYNNEI. This CDR3 is built from 12 residues. V lost 7 bases, J lost 5 bases, and 11 bases lay in between. The CDR3 nucleotides are TGTGCCAGCAAGAAGGATCTGGAGACCCAGTACTTC. This codes for CASKKDLETQYF.

The rearrangement uses TRBV28 and TRBJ1-1; D unclear. Per the germline V gene, CDR1 is MDHEN and CDR2 is SYDVKM. V lost 7 bases and J lost 0, with 12 bases in between. The CDR3 is made up of 14 amino acids. The CDR3 DNA sequence: TGTGCCAGCATGAGGATTTTAATGAACACTGAAGCTTTCTTT. Residues: CASMRILMNTEAFF.

Only one count was recorded for this clone. The V and J genes are TRBV6-2 or TRBV6-3 and TRBJ2-5; TRBD2 aligns across 7 bases. V gave up 0 bases and J gave up 3 bases; unmatched junction bases: 10. Germline loops: CDR1 MNHEY, CDR2 SVGEGT. This CDR3 has 17 amino acids. The CDR3 region is CASSYSPWGRDEETQYF. The CDR3 DNA reads as TGTGCCAGCAGTTACTCCCCATGGGGGAGGGATGAAGAGACCCAGTACTTC.

This chain connects TRBV9 to TRBJ1-1; D ambiguous. V lost 4 bases and J 5 bases, leaving 12 bases between the germline ends. Germline values: CDR1 SGDLS, CDR2 YYNGEE. The CDR3 totals 13 residues. CDR3 sequence reads: CASSPRLRTEAFF. The DNA for the CDR3 is TGTGCCAGCAGCCCCCGCTTGCGGACTGAAGCTTTCTTT. Full variable domain (outside the CDR3, taken from reference TRBV9 and TRBJ1-1): DSGVTQTPKHLITATGQRVTLRCSPRSGDLSVYWYQQSLDQGLQFLIQYYNGEERAKGNILERFSAQQFPDLHSELNLSSLELGDSALYFCASSPRLRTEAFFGQGTRLTVV.

This clone was picked up one time. The chain combines TRBV6-6 with TRBJ1-1; no definite D call. Trimming took 2 bases from V and 1 from J, leaving 5 bases between them. Germline V CDR1 and CDR2: MNHNY, SVGAGI (reference sequence). CDR3 size: 13 residues. CDR3 bases: TGTGCCAGCAGTTACGCAGAGAACACTGAAGCTTTCTTT. This translates into CASSYAENTEAFF.

The chain recombines TRBV19 with TRBJ1-5; D possibly corresponds to TRBD1 (6 bases). The germline V gene encodes CDR1 LNHDA and CDR2 SQIVND (reference sequence). With 9 bases removed from V and 2 bases from J, the gap between germline ends came to 20 bases. The CDR3 is 16 amino acids. The CDR3 is CASRWSGQRRNQPQHF. CDR3 sequence (DNA): TGTGCCAGCCGTTGGTCCGGACAGAGGCGCAATCAGCCCCAGCATTTT.